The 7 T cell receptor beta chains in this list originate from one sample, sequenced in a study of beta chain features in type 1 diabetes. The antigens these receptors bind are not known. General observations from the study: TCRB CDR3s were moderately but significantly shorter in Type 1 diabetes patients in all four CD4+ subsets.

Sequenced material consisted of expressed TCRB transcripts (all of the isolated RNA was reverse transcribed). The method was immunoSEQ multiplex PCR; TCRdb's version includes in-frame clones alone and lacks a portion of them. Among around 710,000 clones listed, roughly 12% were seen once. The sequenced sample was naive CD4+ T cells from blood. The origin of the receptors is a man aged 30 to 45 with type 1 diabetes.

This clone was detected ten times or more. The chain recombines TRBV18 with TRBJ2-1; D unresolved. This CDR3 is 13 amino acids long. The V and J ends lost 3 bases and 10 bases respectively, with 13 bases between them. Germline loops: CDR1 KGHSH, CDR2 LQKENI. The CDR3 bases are TGTGCCAGCTCACCGTCGGCCCTGGAGGAGCAGTTCTTC. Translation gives CASSPSALEEQFF. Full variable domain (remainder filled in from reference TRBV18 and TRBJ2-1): NAGVMQNPRHLVRRRGQEARLRCSPMKGHSHVYWYRQLPEEGLKFMVYLQKENIIDESGMPKERFSAEFPKEGPSILRIQQVVRGDSAAYFCASSPSALEEQFFGPGTRLTVL.

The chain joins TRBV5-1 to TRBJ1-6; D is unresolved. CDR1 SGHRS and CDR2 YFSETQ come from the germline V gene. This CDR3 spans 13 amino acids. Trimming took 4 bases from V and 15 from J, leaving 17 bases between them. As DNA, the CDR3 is TGCGCCAGCAGCCCCCTAGGAGGGAGTTTCCTCCACTTT. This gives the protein CASSPLGGSFLHF.

The CDR3 coding sequence is TGTGCCAGCAGCACCTCATACGAGCAGTACTTC. It is translated as CASSTSYEQYF. V is TRBV16 and J is TRBJ2-7; D ambiguous. Germline CDR1 is KGHSY and CDR2 is FQNENV. The CDR3 is made up of 11 amino acids. Trimming cost V 5 bases and J 4 bases, with 6 bases left between them.

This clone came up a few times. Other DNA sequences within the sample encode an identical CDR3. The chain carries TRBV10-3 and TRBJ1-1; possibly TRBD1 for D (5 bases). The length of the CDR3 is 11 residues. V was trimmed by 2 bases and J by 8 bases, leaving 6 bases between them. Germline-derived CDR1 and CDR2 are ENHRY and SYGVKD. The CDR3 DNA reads TGTGCCATCAGTGAGGGGACCGAAGCTTTCTTT. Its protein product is CAISEGTEAFF.

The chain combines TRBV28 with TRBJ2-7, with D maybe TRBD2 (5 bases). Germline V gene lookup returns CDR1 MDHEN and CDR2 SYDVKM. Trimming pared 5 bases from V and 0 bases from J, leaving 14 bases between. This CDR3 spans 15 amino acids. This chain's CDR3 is CASSTAAFVSYEQYF. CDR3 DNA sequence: TGTGCCAGCAGTACAGCGGCCTTCGTCTCCTACGAGCAGTACTTC.

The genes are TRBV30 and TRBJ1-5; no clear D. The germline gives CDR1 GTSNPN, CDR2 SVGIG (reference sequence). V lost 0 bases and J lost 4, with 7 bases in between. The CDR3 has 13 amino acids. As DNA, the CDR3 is TGTGCCTGGAGTGTGACGAGAAATCAGCCCCAGCATTTT. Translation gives CAWSVTRNQPQHF. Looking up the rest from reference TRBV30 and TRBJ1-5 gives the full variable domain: SQTIHQWPATLVQPVGSPLSLECTVEGTSNPNLYWYRQAAGRGLQLLFYSVGIGQISSEVPQNLSASRPQDRQFILSSKKLLLSDSGFYLCAWSVTRNQPQHFGDGTRLSIL.

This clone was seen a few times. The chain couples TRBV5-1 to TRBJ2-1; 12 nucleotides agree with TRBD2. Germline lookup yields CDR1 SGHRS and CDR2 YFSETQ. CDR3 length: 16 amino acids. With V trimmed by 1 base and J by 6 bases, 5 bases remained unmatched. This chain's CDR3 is CASSLPLAGGPNEQFF. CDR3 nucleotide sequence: TGCGCCAGCAGCTTGCCACTAGCGGGGGGACCCAATGAGCAGTTCTTC.